These T cell receptor beta chains were read from a single sample in a study of T cell repertoires in cytomegalovirus infection. TCRdb reprocessed the reads via MiXCR and lists one record per CDR3 protein. The sample lists about 500,000 distinct CDR3 sequences; around 30% were seen once. The antigens for these receptors are not known. Sequencing was performed on cultured PBMCs, taken from culture after CMV antigen stimulation. The receptors were sampled from a human donor in good health (CMV status not recorded). Some clones in this sample may be carry-over from other donors' samples. Both conserved end residues are part of each CDR3. Fields, in order: V gene, J gene, D gene, clone size, CDR3 protein, CDR3 DNA. A D gene is named only where the DNA matches it firmly. Where a row states a size, it is once, few, many or the class of an expanded clone; other rows omit it.

v_call: TRBV7-9; j_call: TRBJ2-1; d_call: TRBD2; clone_size: NA; cdr3_aa: CASSSKLRASGSLDNEQFF; cdr3_nt: TGTGCCAGCAGCTCAAAACTCCGGGCTAGCGGGAGTCTCGATAATGAGCAGTTCTTC
v_call: TRBV6-6; j_call: TRBJ1-5; d_call: NA; clone_size: few; cdr3_aa: CASGEPGQGNQPQHF; cdr3_nt: TGTGCCAGCGGGGAGCCGGGGCAGGGCAATCAGCCCCAGCATTTT
v_call: TRBV7-2; j_call: TRBJ2-7; d_call: TRBD2; clone_size: few; cdr3_aa: CASSQGRGAYEQYF; cdr3_nt: TGTGCCAGCAGCCAGGGACGGGGGGCCTACGAGCAGTACTTC
v_call: TRBV11-2; j_call: TRBJ2-4; d_call: TRBD1; clone_size: NA; cdr3_aa: CASSFYGQGALLAKNIQYF; cdr3_nt: TGTGCCAGCAGCTTTTATGGACAGGGGGCCCTCTTAGCCAAAAACATTCAGTACTTC
v_call: TRBV6-5; j_call: TRBJ1-4; d_call: NA; clone_size: few; cdr3_aa: CASRRSQGIEKLFF; cdr3_nt: TGTGCCAGCAGAAGATCACAGGGAATTGAAAAACTGTTTTTT
v_call: TRBV7-2; j_call: TRBJ2-7; d_call: NA; clone_size: many; cdr3_aa: CASRGGNSYEQYF; cdr3_nt: TGTGCCAGCAGGGGCGGGAACTCCTACGAGCAGTACTTC
v_call: TRBV7-2; j_call: TRBJ2-2; d_call: NA; clone_size: few; cdr3_aa: CASSLAQSRGAGELFF; cdr3_nt: TGTGCCAGCAGCTTAGCCCAGAGCAGGGGGGCCGGGGAGCTGTTTTTT
v_call: TRBV7-2; j_call: TRBJ2-3; d_call: NA; clone_size: many; cdr3_aa: CASSLSADTQYF; cdr3_nt: TGTGCCAGCAGTTTATCCGCAGATACGCAGTATTTT
v_call: TRBV20-1; j_call: TRBJ1-1; d_call: TRBD1; clone_size: NA; cdr3_aa: CSASPWTPGGTEAFF; cdr3_nt: TGCAGTGCTAGCCCATGGACCCCAGGGGGCACTGAAGCTTTCTTT
v_call: TRBV7-2; j_call: TRBJ2-2; d_call: NA; clone_size: NA; cdr3_aa: CARAGGGTLGTGELFF; cdr3_nt: TGTGCCAGAGCCGGGGGCGGTACTCTAGGCACCGGGGAGCTGTTTTTT
v_call: TRBV5-1; j_call: TRBJ2-3; d_call: NA; clone_size: NA; cdr3_aa: CASSFLSGVSTDTQYF; cdr3_nt: TGCGCCAGCAGCTTCCTTTCGGGCGTCTCGACAGATACGCAGTATTTT